The T cell receptor beta chain described here comes from a study of blood T cells in healthy people across ages. In germline, CDR1 is MDHEN, CDR2 SYDVKM. With 5 bases removed from V and 4 bases from J, the gap between germline ends came to 17 bases. The CDR3 covers 15 residues. Drawing of peripheral blood yielded ten milliliters from each donor. RNA extraction gave at least 5.5 micrograms of total RNA per sample. Primed by a sample-barcoded 5' primer and a J-beta primer mix, a second PCR proceeded for about 6 to 11 cycles. There were at least 3 million CDR3-containing paired-end reads obtained from each sample. From the 5' RACE reads, TCRdb called clonotypes with MiXCR, one entry per CDR3 protein. The sample records roughly 830,000 distinct CDR3 sequences, approximately 67% being singletons. In this sample, this clonotype turned up once. The antigen is undetermined. Study results and limitations: TCR beta diversity correlated strongly with naive T cell percentage.

The sample taken for sequencing was blood. J is TRBJ2-5 and V is TRBV28; D ambiguous. The receptor's source is a man aged 30 to 39 in good health. The CDR3: CASSAPTSSLETQYF. The CDR3 DNA sequence: TGTGCCAGCAGTGCCCCGACCAGCTCGCTAGAGACCCAGTACTTC.